The subject of this entry is one T cell receptor beta chain. The sample originates from a study of blood T cell repertoires in COVID-19. Study in general: Acute and convalescent COVID-19 specimens originated in the United States, Italy and Spain. T cells, B-cell-depleted T cells, or PBMCs provided the cDNA or gDNA that served as material.

Per the authors' pipeline: Nucleated cell counts were estimated from reference gene primer amplification. The protocol was immunoSEQ multiplex PCR, while the TCRdb copy is restricted to in-frame clones and leaves out a portion. The DNA was the basis for D and trimming; V, J and clone size are from that table. The sample has under 250,000 clones, more than 70% seen once. Patients in Seattle were enrolled during active infection, then followed longitudinally. This CDR3 has 16 amino acids. Trimming left V 2 bases short and J 0 bases short, with 11 bases between. CDR1 SGHRS and CDR2 YFSETQ come from the germline V gene.

The chain carries TRBV5-1 and TRBJ1-4, with D possibly TRBD1 on 6 matching bases. The specimen sequenced was peripheral blood. The source is a woman older than 75 with COVID-19, enrolled during active disease. CDR3 residues: CASSLPTGATNEKLFF. The CDR3 DNA is TGCGCCAGCAGCTTACCGACAGGAGCAACTAATGAAAAACTGTTTTTT.